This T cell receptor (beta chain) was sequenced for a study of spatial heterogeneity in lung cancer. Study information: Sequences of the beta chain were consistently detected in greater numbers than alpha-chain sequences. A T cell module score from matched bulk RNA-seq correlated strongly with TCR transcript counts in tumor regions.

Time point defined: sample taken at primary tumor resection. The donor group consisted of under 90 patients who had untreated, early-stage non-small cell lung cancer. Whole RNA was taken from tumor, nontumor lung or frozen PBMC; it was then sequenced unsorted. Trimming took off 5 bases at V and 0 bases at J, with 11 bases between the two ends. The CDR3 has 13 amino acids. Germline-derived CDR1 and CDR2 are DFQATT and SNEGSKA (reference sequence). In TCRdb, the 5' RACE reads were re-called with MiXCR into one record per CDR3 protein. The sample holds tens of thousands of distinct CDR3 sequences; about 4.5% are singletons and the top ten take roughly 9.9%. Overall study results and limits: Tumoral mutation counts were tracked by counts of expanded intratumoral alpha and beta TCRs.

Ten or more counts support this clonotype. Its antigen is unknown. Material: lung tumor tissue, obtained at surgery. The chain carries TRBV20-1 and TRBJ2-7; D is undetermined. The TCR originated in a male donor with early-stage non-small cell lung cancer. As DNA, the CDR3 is TGCAGTGCTGGCCATATGGGCTCCTACGAGCAGTACTTC. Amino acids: CSAGHMGSYEQYF.